This T cell receptor beta chain derives from a study of blood T cells in healthy people across ages. Study-level points and caveats: Diversity figures derived from one million T cells were judged to underestimate the true value.

This clonotype showed up just a few times. Its target is unknown. Using a J-beta primer mix together with a sample-barcoded 5' primer, a second PCR was run for roughly 6 to 11 cycles. TCRdb passed the 5' RACE reads through MiXCR, listing each CDR3 protein once. Here the sample spans over 750,000 distinct CDR3 sequences, about 25% being singletons. These same records also appear under a second study, on T cells of mothers and their children. From that paper: Three healthy Caucasian mothers served as donors, and their six children did as well. In the second PCR, M1S primer introduced barcodes and 2-4 random bases. Sequencing got over 9.5 million TCR beta CDR3 reads from each mother and some 3 million from each child.

This sequence was found in a boy younger than 18 in good health. Sequencing was performed on blood.

As DNA, the CDR3 is TGCGCCAGCAGCTTTGCAGCCGGCAATGAGCAGTTCTTC. Its translation is CASSFAAGNEQFF. V gene TRBV5-1 combines with J gene TRBJ2-1, with D hard to call. Trimming shortened V by 2 bases and J by 6 bases, and 9 bases separated the two germline ends. The germline V gene has CDR1 SGHRS and CDR2 YFSETQ. The CDR3 runs 13 residues.